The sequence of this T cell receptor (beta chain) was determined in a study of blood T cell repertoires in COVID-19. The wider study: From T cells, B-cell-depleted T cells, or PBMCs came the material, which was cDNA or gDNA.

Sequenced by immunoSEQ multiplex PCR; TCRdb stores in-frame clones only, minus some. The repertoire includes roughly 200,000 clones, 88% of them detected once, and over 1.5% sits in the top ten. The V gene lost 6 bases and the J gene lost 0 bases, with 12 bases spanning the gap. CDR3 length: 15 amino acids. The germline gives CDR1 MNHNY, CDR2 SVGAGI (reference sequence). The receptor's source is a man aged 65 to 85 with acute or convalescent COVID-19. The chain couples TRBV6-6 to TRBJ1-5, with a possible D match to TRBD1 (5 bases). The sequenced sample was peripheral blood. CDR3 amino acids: CASRGQGNSNQPQHF. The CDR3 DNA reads TGTGCCAGCAGAGGCCAGGGCAATAGCAATCAGCCCCAGCATTTT.